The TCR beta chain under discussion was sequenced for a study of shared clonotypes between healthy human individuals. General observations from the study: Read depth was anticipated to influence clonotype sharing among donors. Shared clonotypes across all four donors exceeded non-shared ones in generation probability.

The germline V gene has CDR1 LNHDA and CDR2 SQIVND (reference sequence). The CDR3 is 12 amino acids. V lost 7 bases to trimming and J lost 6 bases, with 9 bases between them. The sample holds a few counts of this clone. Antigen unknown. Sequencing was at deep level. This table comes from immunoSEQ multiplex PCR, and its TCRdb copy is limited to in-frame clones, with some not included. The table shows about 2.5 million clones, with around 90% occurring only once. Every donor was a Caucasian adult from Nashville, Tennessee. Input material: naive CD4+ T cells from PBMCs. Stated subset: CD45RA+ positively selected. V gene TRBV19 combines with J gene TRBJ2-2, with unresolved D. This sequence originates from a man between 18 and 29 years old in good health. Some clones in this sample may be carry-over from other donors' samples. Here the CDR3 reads CASTAYPGELFF. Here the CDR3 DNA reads TGTGCCAGTACAGCTTACCCCGGGGAGCTGTTTTTT.